This T cell receptor beta chain was captured in a study of PD-1 blockade in classical Hodgkin lymphoma. Repertoires were generated with immunoSEQ multiplex PCR, while TCRdb's copy carries only in-frame clones and drops some. This sample yields thousands of clones, of which approximately 80% are seen a single time; 30% to 35% belongs to the top ten. All the patients suffered relapse after autologous stem cell transplantation, and brentuximab vedotin exposure differed. This CDR3 comprises 17 residues. With V trimmed by 5 bases and J by 2 bases, 11 bases remained unmatched. Germline V gene sequence: CDR1 SGHVS, CDR2 FQNEAQ.

The rearrangement uses TRBV7-8 and TRBJ2-2; 7 bases map to TRBD2. Sequences were derived from peripheral blood mononuclear cells (PBMCs), sampled before the second cycle of nivolumab. The source of this sequence is a human donor with classical Hodgkin lymphoma. The CDR3 coding sequence is TGTGCCAGCAGCACCCGCGGGCTAGCGGAAAACACCGGGGAGCTGTTTTTT. As protein: CASSTRGLAENTGELFF.